The source of this T cell receptor beta chain is a study of T-cell reconstitution after alpha-beta-depleted transplantation in children. General observations from the study: The authors attributed T-cell counts and diversity one year after transplant mostly to newly produced T cells. About two months after transplant, alpha-beta T cells reportedly came from several hundred expanded graft clones. Surviving recipient T cells and thymic progenitors underlay high day-60 TCRbeta diversity in some patients.

Trimming cost V 5 bases and J 7 bases; bases outside gene matches: 16. Germline CDR1 and CDR2: SEHNR and FQNEAQ (reference sequence). The length of the CDR3 is 17 residues. As for this clonotype: Antigen: not known.

Unique molecular identifiers tagged the TCRbeta library. Using its own MiXCR run on the PCR reads, TCRdb lists one record per CDR3 protein. The profile shows fewer than 550,000 distinct CDR3 sequences, about an eighth of them singletons. This specimen consisted of PBMCs, mostly from graft donor cells, obtained 180 days after TCRalphabeta/CD19-depleted stem cell transplant. This TCR came from a female patient aged 2-10 years who had a stem cell transplant for aplastic anemia, so the T cells may come from the graft donor. This rearrangement joins TRBV7-9 to TRBJ2-2, with 7 bases aligning to TRBD2. The CDR3 DNA follows: TGTGCCAGCAGCCTGGGAAGTGGCGGGAGTCTCGGCGGGGAGCTGTTTTTT. Protein product: CASSLGSGGSLGGELFF. Full variable domain (outside the CDR3, taken from reference TRBV7-9 and TRBJ2-2): DTGVSQNPRHKITKRGQNVTFRCDPISEHNRLYWYRQTLGQGPEFLTYFQNEAQLEKSRLLSDRFSAERPKGSFSTLEIQRTEQGDSAMYLCASSLGSGGSLGGELFFGEGSRLTVL.